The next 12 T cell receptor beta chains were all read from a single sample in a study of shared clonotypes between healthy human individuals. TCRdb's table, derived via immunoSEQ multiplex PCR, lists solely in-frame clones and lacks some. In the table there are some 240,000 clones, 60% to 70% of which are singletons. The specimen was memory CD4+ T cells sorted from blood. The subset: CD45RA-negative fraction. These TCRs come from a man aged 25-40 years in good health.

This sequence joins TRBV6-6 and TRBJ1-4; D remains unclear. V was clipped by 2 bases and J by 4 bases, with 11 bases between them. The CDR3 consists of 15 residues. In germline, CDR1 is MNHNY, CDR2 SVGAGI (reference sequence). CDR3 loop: CASSYGGWDNEKLFF. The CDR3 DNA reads TGTGCCAGCAGTTACGGTGGTTGGGATAATGAAAAACTGTTTTTT.

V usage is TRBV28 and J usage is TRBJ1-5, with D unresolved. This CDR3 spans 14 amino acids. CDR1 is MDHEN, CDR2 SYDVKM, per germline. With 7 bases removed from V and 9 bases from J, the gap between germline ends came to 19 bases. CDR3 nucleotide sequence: TGTGCCAGCATCTCCCGAGGGCCCGCGGGGCCCCAGCATTTT. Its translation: CASISRGPAGPQHF.

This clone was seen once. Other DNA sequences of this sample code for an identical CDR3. CDR3 residues: CASSLDGYEQYF. CDR3 bases: TGTGCCAGCAGCTTAGACGGATACGAGCAGTACTTC. The V gene is TRBV5-4, the J gene TRBJ2-7; D is undetermined. Germline values: CDR1 SGHNT, CDR2 YYREEE (reference sequence). The length of the CDR3 is 12 residues. With 2 bases removed from V and 4 bases from J, the gap between germline ends came to 7 bases. Variable domain in full (rest from reference TRBV5-4 and TRBJ2-7): ETGVTQSPTHLIKTRGQQVTLRCSSQSGHNTVSWYQQALGQGPQFIFQYYREEENGRGNFPPRFSGLQFPNYSSELNVNALELDDSALYLCASSLDGYEQYFGPGTRLTVT.

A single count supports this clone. Here the CDR3 DNA reads TGTGCCAGCAGTTCAGCGGGAGGAGGAAACGAGCAGTACTTC. This translates into CASSSAGGGNEQYF. This chain links TRBV13 with TRBJ2-7, with 9 bases aligning to TRBD2. CDR3 length: 14 amino acids. Germline V CDR1 and CDR2: PRHDT, FYEKMQ (reference sequence). V lost 6 bases to trimming and J lost 5 bases; unmatched junction nucleotides: 8.

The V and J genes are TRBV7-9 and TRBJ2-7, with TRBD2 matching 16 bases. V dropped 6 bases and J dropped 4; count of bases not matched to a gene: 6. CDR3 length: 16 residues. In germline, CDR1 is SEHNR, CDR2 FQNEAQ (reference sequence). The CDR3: CASSWGLAGGGYEQYF. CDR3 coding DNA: TGTGCCAGCAGTTGGGGACTAGCGGGAGGGGGTTACGAGCAGTACTTC.

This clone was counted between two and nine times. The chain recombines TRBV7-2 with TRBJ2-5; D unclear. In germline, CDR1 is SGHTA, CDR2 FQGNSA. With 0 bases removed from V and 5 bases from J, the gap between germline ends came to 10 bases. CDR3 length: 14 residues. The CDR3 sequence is CASSLASGRETQYF. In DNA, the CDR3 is TGTGCCAGCAGCTTAGCGTCCGGGCGTGAGACCCAGTACTTC. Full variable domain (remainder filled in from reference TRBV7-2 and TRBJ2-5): GAGVSQSPSNKVTEKGKDVELRCDPISGHTALYWYRQSLGQGLEFLIYFQGNSAPDKSGLPSDRFSAERTGGSVSTLTIQRTQQEDSAVYLCASSLASGRETQYFGPGTRLLVL.

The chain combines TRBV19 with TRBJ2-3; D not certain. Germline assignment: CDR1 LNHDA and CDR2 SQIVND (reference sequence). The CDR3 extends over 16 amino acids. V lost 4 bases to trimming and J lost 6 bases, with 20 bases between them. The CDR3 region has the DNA TGTGCCAGTAGTACCTACGGGCGCGGAGTCCCGGATACGCAGTATTTT. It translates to CASSTYGRGVPDTQYF. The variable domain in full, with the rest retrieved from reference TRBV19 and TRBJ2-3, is DGGITQSPKYLFRKEGQNVTLSCEQNLNHDAMYWYRQDPGQGLRLIYYSQIVNDFQKGDIAEGYSVSREKKESFPLTVTSAQKNPTAFYLCASSTYGRGVPDTQYFGPGTRLTVL.

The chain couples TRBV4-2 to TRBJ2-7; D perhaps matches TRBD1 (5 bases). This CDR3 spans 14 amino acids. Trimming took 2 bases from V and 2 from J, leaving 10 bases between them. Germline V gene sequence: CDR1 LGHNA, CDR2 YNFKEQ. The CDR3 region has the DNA TGTGCCAGCAGCCAACCCGGACAAGCCTACGAGCAGTACTTC. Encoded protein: CASSQPGQAYEQYF.

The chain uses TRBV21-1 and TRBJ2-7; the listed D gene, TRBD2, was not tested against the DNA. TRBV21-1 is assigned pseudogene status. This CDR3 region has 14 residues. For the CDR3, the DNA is TGTGCCAGCAGCAAACTAGGATTTTCCTACGAGCAGTACTTC. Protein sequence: CASSKLGFSYEQYF.

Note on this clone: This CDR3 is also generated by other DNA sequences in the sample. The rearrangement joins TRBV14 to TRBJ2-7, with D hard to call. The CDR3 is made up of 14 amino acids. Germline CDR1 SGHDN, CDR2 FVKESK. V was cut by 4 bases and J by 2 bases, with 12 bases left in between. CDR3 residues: CASSLRLGPYEQYF. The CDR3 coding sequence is TGTGCCAGCAGCCTTAGGTTAGGCCCCTACGAGCAGTACTTC. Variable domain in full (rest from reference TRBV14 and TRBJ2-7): EAGVTQFPSHSVIEKGQTVTLRCDPISGHDNLYWYRRVMGKEIKFLLHFVKESKQDESGMPNNRFLAERTGGTYSTLKVQPAELEDSGVYFCASSLRLGPYEQYFGPGTRLTVT.

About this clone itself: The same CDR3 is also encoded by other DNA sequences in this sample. CDR3 amino acids: CASSLGTGNEKLFF. DNA of the CDR3: TGCGCCAGCAGCTTGGGGACAGGGAATGAAAAACTGTTTTTT. The chain recombines TRBV5-1 with TRBJ1-4; 8 bases are shared with TRBD1. This CDR3 spans 14 amino acids. Looked up from germline, CDR1 is SGHRS and CDR2 is YFSETQ. V shed 0 bases and J 5 bases; nucleotides not matched to a gene: 0.

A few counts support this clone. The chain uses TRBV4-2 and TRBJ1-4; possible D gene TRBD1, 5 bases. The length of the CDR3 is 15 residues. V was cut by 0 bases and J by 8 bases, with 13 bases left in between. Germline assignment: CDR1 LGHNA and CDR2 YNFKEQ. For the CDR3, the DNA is TGTGCCAGCAGCCAAGATGACAGAAGTCGAGAAAAACTGTTTTTT. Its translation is CASSQDDRSREKLFF.